This TCR beta chain was sequenced in a study of blood T cell repertoires in COVID-19. Turning to the study itself: Sources were T cells, B-cell-depleted T cells, or PBMCs; the material itself was cDNA or gDNA.

Individuals drawn from 24 US areas were roughly 18 to 95 years old. Exposed participants encountered a COVID-19 case during the 2 weeks preceding study entry. Sequencing was performed with immunoSEQ multiplex PCR; in TCRdb, only in-frame clones are kept and a portion is missing. Found here are approximately 300,000 clones, roughly nine tenths of them singletons; the top ten hold 3.9%. This TCR came from a woman aged 25 to 45 who had been exposed to COVID-19. Sequencing was done on a sample of PBMCs or T cells enriched from blood (not recorded which).

CDR3 DNA sequence: TGCGCCAGCAGCGCGAGTAGCACAGATACGCAGTATTTT. Its translation: CASSASSTDTQYF. The rearrangement joins TRBV5-1 to TRBJ2-3; D is uncertain. The CDR3 has 13 amino acids. The germline gives CDR1 SGHRS, CDR2 YFSETQ. The V end lost 4 bases, the J end lost 0 bases, and 6 bases lay between the germline ends.